Following are 14 T cell receptor beta chains from one sample sequenced in a study of shared T cell receptors in the human thymus. Only in-frame clones appear in the TCRdb table, and some are missing; sequencing was by immunoSEQ multiplex PCR. The profile shows approximately 660,000 clones, roughly 90% of them singletons. These records were also assigned to another study, of human thymus T cells.

The sequencing sample was made of thymocytes. These receptors were obtained from a boy under two years old with a congenital heart defect.

V is TRBV7-2 and J is TRBJ2-7, with a possible D match to TRBD2 (6 bases). Per germline, CDR1 SGHTA and CDR2 FQGNSA. V gave up 0 bases and J gave up 2 bases, with 8 bases separating them. The CDR3 runs to 14 residues. The DNA for the CDR3 is TGTGCCAGCAGCTTAGCGCCGGGGGCCTACGAGCAGTACTTC. Translated, it gives CASSLAPGAYEQYF.

This clone showed up just once. This sequence joins TRBV28 and TRBJ2-7; D remains unclear. The V gene lost 4 bases and the J gene lost 7 bases, with 8 bases spanning the gap. Germline CDR1 MDHEN, CDR2 SYDVKM. This CDR3 region has 11 residues. The chain's CDR3 is CASSSTGEQYF. The CDR3 nucleotides read TGTGCCAGCAGTTCCACCGGGGAGCAGTACTTC.

The rearrangement uses TRBV5-6 and TRBJ1-1; 8 bases line up with TRBD1. Trimming at V came to 3 bases and at J to 4 bases, leaving 8 bases not matched to a gene. The CDR3 spans 15 residues. The germline gives CDR1 SGHDT, CDR2 YYEEEE. The CDR3 bases are TGTGCCAGCAGCTCCCCAGGGGGCAGGAGCACTGAAGCTTTCTTT. It yields the protein CASSSPGGRSTEAFF. The entire variable domain, with the rest obtained from reference TRBV5-6 and TRBJ1-1, is as follows: DAGVTQSPTHLIKTRGQQVTLRCSPKSGHDTVSWYQQALGQGPQFIFQYYEEEERQRGNFPDRFSGHQFPNYSSELNVNALLLGDSALYLCASSSPGGRSTEAFFGQGTRLTVV.

The chain has TRBV4-3 and TRBJ2-1; maybe TRBD2 (7 bases). V shed 0 bases and J shed 0 bases, with 24 bases lying between them. The CDR3 length is 21 residues. The V gene's germline CDR1 is LGHNA and CDR2 YSLEER. CDR3 nucleotide sequence: TGCGCCAGCAGCCAAGATAGGGGGGGGACTCCTAGATATGGCTCCTACAATGAGCAGTTCTTC. Translated, it gives CASSQDRGGTPRYGSYNEQFF.

The chain carries TRBV28 and TRBJ1-3; D remains ambiguous. Per the germline V gene, CDR1 is MDHEN and CDR2 is SYDVKM. The V end was cut by 8 bases, the J end by 1 base, with 18 bases between. The CDR3 has 16 amino acids. CDR3 residues: CASGREGPRSGNTIYF. CDR3 DNA sequence: TGTGCCAGCGGGCGGGAAGGGCCCAGATCTGGAAACACCATATATTTT.

This sequence joins TRBV15 and TRBJ2-7; D possibly corresponds to TRBD2 (6 bases). The CDR3 sequence is 17 residues long. Germline CDR1 reads LNHNV; CDR2 reads YYDKDF (reference sequence). V was trimmed by 1 base and J by 1 base, leaving 17 bases between them. This CDR3 reads CATSRVGGGPLSYEQYF. CDR3 DNA sequence: TGTGCCACCAGCAGAGTTGGGGGAGGACCTTTATCCTACGAGCAGTACTTC.

V is TRBV30 and J is TRBJ2-7; 13 bases align to TRBD2. The V gene's germline CDR1 is GTSNPN and CDR2 SVGIG (reference sequence). The CDR3 covers 14 residues. J lost 6 bases, V lost 3 bases, and 5 bases had no gene match. The CDR3 sequence: CAWRGLAGSPEQYF. CDR3 DNA: TGTGCCTGGAGGGGACTAGCGGGAAGTCCCGAGCAGTACTTC.

This sequence joins TRBV28 and TRBJ1-1, with TRBD1 matching over 7 bases. CDR1 is MDHEN, CDR2 SYDVKM, per germline. Losses at the gene ends were 5 bases for V and 1 base for J; bases not matched to a gene: 10. This CDR3 region has 16 residues. Written as DNA, the CDR3 is TGTGCCAGCAGTCCTCCCGCCGGGACAGCGAACACTGAAGCTTTCTTT. It specifies CASSPPAGTANTEAFF.

The rearrangement links TRBV7-2 to TRBJ2-2, with D perhaps matching TRBD1 (6 bases). Trimming removed 2 bases from V and 14 bases from J, with 12 bases in between. CDR1 is SGHTA, CDR2 FQGNSA, per germline. CDR3 length: 12 amino acids. The CDR3 nucleotides read TGTGCCAGCAGCTTACAGGGGCCGGGACTGTTTTTT. Translating it yields CASSLQGPGLFF.

The chain uses TRBV5-1 and TRBJ2-5; maybe TRBD1 (6 bases). The CDR3 is 17 amino acids. Trimming left V 4 bases short and J 2 bases short, with 21 bases between. The germline V gene encodes CDR1 SGHRS and CDR2 YFSETQ. The CDR3 DNA reads TGCGCCAGCAGCCCGAGACAGGTTAGAAAGGGACAAGAGACCCAGTACTTC. Residues: CASSPRQVRKGQETQYF.

The chain carries TRBV5-5 and TRBJ1-5; the D gene is possibly TRBD1 (5 bases). V was clipped by 0 bases and J by 5 bases, with 12 bases between them. The CDR3 is 15 amino acids. Germline lookup yields CDR1 SGHKS and CDR2 YYEKEE (reference sequence). As DNA, the CDR3 is TGTGCCAGCAGCTTGGGTCTGAGCAGGGATCAGCCCCAGCATTTT. Translated: CASSLGLSRDQPQHF.

J is TRBJ2-2 and V is TRBV6-5, with 7 bases that match TRBD2. V dropped 3 bases and J dropped 7; count of bases not matched to a gene: 2. The CDR3 is 13 residues long. Germline V gives CDR1 MNHEY, CDR2 SVGAGI. The CDR3 is CASSYGEGGELFF. CDR3 nucleotide sequence: TGTGCCAGCAGTTATGGGGAGGGCGGGGAGCTGTTTTTT.

The V and J genes are TRBV27 and TRBJ2-7; 11 bases are a match to TRBD2. The CDR3 consists of 17 residues. Germline trimming cut 5 bases from V and 7 bases from J; bases unmatched to any gene: 16. In germline, CDR1 is MNHEY, CDR2 SMNVEV (reference sequence). DNA of the CDR3: TGTGCCAGCAGTCACCCCAAACCGGGACTAGCGGACTGGGAGCAGTACTTC. Translating gives CASSHPKPGLADWEQYF.

The chain links TRBV5-6 to TRBJ2-7; TRBD1 matches 9 bases. V lost 1 base, J lost 2 bases, and 13 bases stayed unmatched. Germline loops: CDR1 SGHDT, CDR2 YYEEEE. The CDR3 has 18 residues. The CDR3 DNA reads TGTGCCAGCAGCTTGTCCCAACCGGGGACAGGGCGAACCTACGAGCAGTACTTC. It translates to CASSLSQPGTGRTYEQYF.